This TCR beta chain was found in a study of cytomegalovirus exposure and HLA in healthy donors. Findings and caveats of the study: Listed as cytomegalovirus-associated were more than 150 TCR beta chains.

Deletions cut 6 bases from V and 6 bases from J, with 8 bases between. Germline V gene sequence: CDR1 SGHNT, CDR2 YENEEA. The CDR3 consists of 11 residues. Primers for the PCR totalled 60 Vbeta and 13 Jbeta. This table comes from immunoSEQ multiplex PCR, and its TCRdb copy is limited to in-frame clones, with some not included. The sample lists about 150,000 clones, approximately 88% occurring once. As to this clone: The antigen is undetermined.

The sequence came from a woman aged 18-30 years in good health and CMV-seronegative. The chain carries TRBV11-3 and TRBJ1-1; D gene unclear. Input material: PBMCs. CDR3 in amino acids: CASRSDSEAFF. CDR3 coding DNA: TGTGCCAGCAGGTCCGACTCTGAAGCTTTCTTT.